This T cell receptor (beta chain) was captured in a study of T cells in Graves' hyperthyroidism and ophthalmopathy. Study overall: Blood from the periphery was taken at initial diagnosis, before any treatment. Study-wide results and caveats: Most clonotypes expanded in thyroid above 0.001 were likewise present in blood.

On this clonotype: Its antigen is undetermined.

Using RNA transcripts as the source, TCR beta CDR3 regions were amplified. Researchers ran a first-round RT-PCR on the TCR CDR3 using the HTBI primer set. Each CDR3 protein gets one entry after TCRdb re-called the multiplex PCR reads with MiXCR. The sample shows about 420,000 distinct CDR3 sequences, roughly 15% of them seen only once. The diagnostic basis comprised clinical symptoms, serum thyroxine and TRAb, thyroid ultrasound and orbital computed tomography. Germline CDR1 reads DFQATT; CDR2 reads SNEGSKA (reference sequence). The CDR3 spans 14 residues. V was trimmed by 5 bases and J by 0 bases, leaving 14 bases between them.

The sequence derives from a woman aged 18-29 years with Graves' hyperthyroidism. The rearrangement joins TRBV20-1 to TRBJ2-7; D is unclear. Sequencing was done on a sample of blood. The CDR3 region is CSALSETSSYEQYF. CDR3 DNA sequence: TGCAGTGCTTTGAGCGAGACCTCCTCCTACGAGCAGTACTTC.